These T cell receptor beta chains were read from a single sample in a study of OX40 agonist ivuxolimab in advanced cancers. Profiled with immunoSEQ multiplex PCR; TCRdb holds only in-frame clones, not every one. The sample yields more than 50,000 clones, around 85% seen once. The sample in question was CD4+ or CD8+ T cells sorted from blood, obtained in a trial of the OX40 agonist ivuxolimab. The source is an adult with an advanced solid tumor such as melanoma, head and neck, liver or kidney cancer. Both conserved end residues are part of each CDR3. A D gene is named only where the DNA matches it firmly.

CASRPSNLNTEAFF | TRBJ1-1 | - | TRBV2
CASSFRGSSYEQYF | TRBJ2-7 | - | TRBV7-9
CASSRGRSNYGYTF | TRBJ1-2 | - | TRBV7-2
CASSYVLGETQYF | TRBJ2-5 | - | TRBV6-1
CASSLTTSGSNEQFF | TRBJ2-1 | TRBD2 | TRBV5-1
CASSLVPTGSGNTIYF | TRBJ1-3 | - | TRBV11-2
CASSSDPGGSYNEQFF | TRBJ2-1 | TRBD2 | TRBV5-6
CASMRTSSDETQYF | TRBJ2-5 | - | TRBV28
CASSLDRVYGYTF | TRBJ1-2 | TRBD1 | TRBV19
CASSLRGADQPQHF | TRBJ1-5 | - | TRBV28
CASSQIAGLAGQETQYF | TRBJ2-5 | TRBD2 | TRBV4-1
CSAAREYEQYF | TRBJ2-7 | - | TRBV20-1
CASSQESEQFF | TRBJ2-1 | - | TRBV4-2
CASGLKGGADTQYF | TRBJ2-3 | - | TRBV5-4
CASSRTSPGGANVLTF | TRBJ2-6 | - | TRBV14
CASSLAMAWGETQYF | TRBJ2-5 | - | TRBV5-1
CASSLGRVSPQHF | TRBJ1-5 | - | TRBV7-2
CAWSIPGPAKTQYF | TRBJ2-5 | - | TRBV30
CATSLDTGSGKTQYF | TRBJ2-5 | - | TRBV15
CASSPRTGADTQYF | TRBJ2-3 | - | TRBV11-3
CASSARVVGELFF | TRBJ2-2 | - | TRBV7-6
CASSPAGAGSNQPQHF | TRBJ1-5 | - | TRBV28
CASSLDYPDTQYF | TRBJ2-3 | - | TRBV7-8
CASSSGPLDGYTF | TRBJ1-2 | - | TRBV7-9
CASSQDRPDSGNTIYF | TRBJ1-3 | - | TRBV4-2
CASSGSKRGDYEQYF | TRBJ2-7 | TRBD2 | TRBV19
CASSPGLAVYNEQFF | TRBJ2-1 | TRBD2 | TRBV7-7
CASSLESGEREQYF | TRBJ2-7 | - | TRBV7-9
CASSFSQNYGYTF | TRBJ1-2 | - | TRBV7-2
CASSYKEPSGNTIYF | TRBJ1-3 | - | TRBV6-5
CASSQSEAHRGENTGELFF | TRBJ2-2 | TRBD1 | TRBV23-1
CASSPFVHKGGYGYTF | TRBJ1-2 | - | TRBV18
CASSPLGTGDYEQYF | TRBJ2-7 | TRBD1 | TRBV18
CASSLPGKVTNEKLFF | TRBJ1-4 | - | TRBV28
CAWCLWGGPPSFCEQYF | TRBJ2-7 | - | TRBV30
CASSYFSGRQGYGYTF | TRBJ1-2 | TRBD1 | TRBV6-6
CASIPPKGTEAFF | TRBJ1-1 | - | TRBV6-5
CAISESREGEQFF | TRBJ2-1 | - | TRBV10-3
CASSVGGSTDTQYF | TRBJ2-3 | - | TRBV9
CASSLTGTSGLEQYF | TRBJ2-7 | TRBD2 | TRBV7-9
CASRAADEQYF | TRBJ2-7 | - | TRBV5-1
CASSLEGAQADTQYF | TRBJ2-3 | TRBD1 | TRBV5-1
CASSGSGSGNTIYF | TRBJ1-3 | - | TRBV2
CAIKEGTELSNQPQHF | TRBJ1-5 | TRBD1 | TRBV10-3
CASSDRLAGEKVF | TRBJ2-1 | TRBD2 | TRBV2
CASSMGTGGKQGNTEAFF | TRBJ1-1 | - | TRBV21-1
CASSRDGQLKNIQYF | TRBJ2-4 | - | TRBV7-9
CASSRRQGAGELFF | TRBJ2-2 | TRBD1 | TRBV27
CASSLLGRSSGANVLTF | TRBJ2-6 | - | TRBV19
CASSQLGGSSYNEQFF | TRBJ2-1 | - | TRBV4-3
CASSLDLLAGTSTDTQYF | TRBJ2-3 | TRBD2 | TRBV11-2
CASSTGGWQTQYF | TRBJ2-5 | - | TRBV27
CAWAGTDNSPLHF | TRBJ1-6 | TRBD1 | TRBV30
CASSQPEQGRHEQYF | TRBJ2-7 | TRBD1 | TRBV7-9
CASRDRADQPQHF | TRBJ1-5 | TRBD1 | TRBV6-1